These 10 T cell receptor beta chains were all obtained from the same sample, sequenced in a study of T cell repertoires and HLA-DP antigens. Assay: immunoSEQ multiplex PCR; the TCRdb copy retains only in-frame clones and omits some. The sample carries some 110,000 clones, 85% to 95% recorded once. Antigen specificity for these receptors is unknown. The sequencing sample was made of CD4+ T cells from PBMCs. All receptors derive from a young woman in good health and CMV-seronegative.

This clone was counted a single time. The chain joins TRBV5-5 to TRBJ1-1; 7 nucleotides match TRBD1. Germline V gene data show CDR1 as SGHKS and CDR2 as YYEKEE (reference sequence). The CDR3 spans 16 residues. Trimming took 4 bases from V and 0 from J; bases not matched to a gene: 9. Here the CDR3 DNA reads TGTGCCAGCAGCCGGGACAGAACACTTATGAACACTGAAGCTTTCTTT. It specifies CASSRDRTLMNTEAFF.

V and J are TRBV5-1 and TRBJ2-5; TRBD1 matches 8 bases. J lost 4 bases, V lost 0 bases, and 2 bases had no gene match. CDR3 length: 14 amino acids. CDR1 and CDR2 (germline): SGHRS, YFSETQ. The CDR3 loop is CASSLGQGRETQYF. The DNA of the CDR3 is TGCGCCAGCAGCTTGGGACAGGGGAGAGAGACCCAGTACTTC.

The CDR3: CASSLEAGGPNNEQFF. In DNA, the CDR3 is TGTGCCAGCAGCTTAGAAGCGGGGGGGCCCAACAATGAGCAGTTCTTC. V usage is TRBV7-6 and J usage is TRBJ2-1, with 10 bases matching TRBD2. The CDR3 consists of 16 residues. Looked up from germline, CDR1 is SGHVS and CDR2 is FNYEAQ. The ends lost 1 base at V and 5 bases at J; junction bases unmatched: 5.

The chain uses TRBV5-1 and TRBJ1-4, with D tentatively TRBD1 (5 bases). CDR1 and CDR2 from the germline V gene are SGHRS and YFSETQ. The CDR3 spans 15 residues. Trimming took off 7 bases at V and 4 bases at J, with 17 bases between the two ends. This CDR3 is CASGAHGERNEKLFF. In DNA form, the CDR3 reads TGCGCCAGCGGGGCCCACGGTGAGCGTAATGAAAAACTGTTTTTT.

The chain links TRBV2 to TRBJ2-5, with a weak D call TRBD1 (6 bases). Germline CDR1 is SNHLY and CDR2 is FYNNEI. With 5 bases removed from V and 1 base from J, the gap between germline ends came to 14 bases. The CDR3 extends over 15 amino acids. CDR3 sequence reads: CASSQDSPSQETQYF. The CDR3, as DNA: TGTGCCAGCAGTCAGGACAGCCCCAGCCAAGAGACCCAGTACTTC. The entire variable domain, with the rest obtained from reference TRBV2 and TRBJ2-5, is as follows: EPEVTQTPSHQVTQMGQEVILRCVPISNHLYFYWYRQILGQKVEFLVSFYNNEISEKSEIFDDQFSVERPDGSNFTLKIRSTKLEDSAMYFCASSQDSPSQETQYFGPGTRLLVL.

As DNA, the CDR3 is TGCACCAGCAGCCAAGATCTGGGGGGCGGCGAAAAACTGTTTTTT. Translated: CTSSQDLGGGEKLFF. This chain uses TRBV1 with TRBJ1-4. TRBV1 is tagged as a pseudogene. The length of the CDR3 is 15 residues.

The V call is TRBV27, the J call TRBJ1-5; D gene uncertain. This CDR3 is built from 13 residues. The V gene lost 2 bases and the J gene lost 6 bases, with 8 bases spanning the gap. CDR1 is MNHEY and CDR2 is SMNVEV in the germline V gene (reference sequence). The DNA of the CDR3 is TGTGCCAGCAGTTTAATGGGCGGTCAGCCCCAGCATTTT. This translates into CASSLMGGQPQHF.

V and J are TRBV7-3 and TRBJ1-1, with 8 nucleotides matching TRBD1. With V trimmed by 6 bases and J by 2 bases, 8 bases remained unmatched. The CDR3 contains 15 residues. Germline assignment: CDR1 SGHTA and CDR2 FQGTGA. CDR3 sequence (DNA): TGTGCCAGCAGTCCTTCCGGGACAGGAAACACTGAAGCTTTCTTT. Its translation: CASSPSGTGNTEAFF.

A single count supports this clone. The chain carries TRBV5-5 and TRBJ1-2; the match to TRBD1 covers 10 bases. The J segment lost 7 bases and the V segment lost 1 base, leaving 7 bases of the junction unmatched. Germline CDR1 SGHKS, CDR2 YYEKEE (reference sequence). The CDR3 extends over 15 amino acids. This chain's CDR3 is CASSLPGTGAAGYTF. The CDR3 DNA reads TGTGCCAGCAGCTTGCCCGGGACAGGGGCAGCTGGCTACACCTTC.

This chain connects TRBV7-9 to TRBJ2-1; D is possibly TRBD1 or TRBD2 (7 bases each). The CDR3 is 15 residues long. CDR1 SEHNR and CDR2 FQNEAQ come from the germline V gene (reference sequence). V lost 1 base and J 8 bases, leaving 15 bases between the germline ends. CDR3 bases: TGTGCCAGCAGCTTAGGTGACAGGGAGGGCGATGAGCAGTTCTTC. It yields the protein CASSLGDREGDEQFF.